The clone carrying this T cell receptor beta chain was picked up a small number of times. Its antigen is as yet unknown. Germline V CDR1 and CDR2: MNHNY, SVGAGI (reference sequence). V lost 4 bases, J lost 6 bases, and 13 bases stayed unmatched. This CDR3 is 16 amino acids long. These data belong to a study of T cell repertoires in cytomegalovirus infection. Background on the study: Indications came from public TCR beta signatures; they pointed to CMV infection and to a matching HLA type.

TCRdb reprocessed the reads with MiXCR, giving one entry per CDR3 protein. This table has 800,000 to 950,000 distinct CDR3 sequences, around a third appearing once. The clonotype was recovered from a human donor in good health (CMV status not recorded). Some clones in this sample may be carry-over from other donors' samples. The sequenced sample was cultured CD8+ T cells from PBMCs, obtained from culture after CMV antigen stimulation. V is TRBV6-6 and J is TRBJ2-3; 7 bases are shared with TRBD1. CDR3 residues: CASSSSGTERSDTQYF. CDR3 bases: TGTGCCAGCAGTTCCTCCGGGACAGAGAGATCGGATACGCAGTATTTT.